This is a list of T cell receptor beta chains from one sample in a study of T-cell reconstitution after alpha-beta-depleted transplantation in children. MiXCR was run by TCRdb on the PCR reads, yielding one entry per CDR3 protein. The sample carries 200,000 to 300,000 distinct CDR3 sequences, more than 20% recorded once. Sequenced here: PBMCs, mostly from graft donor cells, sampled 360 days after TCRalphabeta/CD19-depleted stem cell transplant. The receptors were gathered from a female patient aged 2-9 years who had a stem cell transplant for congenital amegakaryocytic thrombocytopenia, so the T cells may come from the graft donor. Each CDR3 is given with its conserved first and last residue. The D gene is left open where the match is weak. Clone sizes are given selectively: once, few, many, or a class where the clone is expanded.

v_gene: TRBV27; d_gene: TRBD1; abundance: NA; len: 14; j_gene: TRBJ1-5; CDR3nt: TGTGCCAGCAGCCCGGGACAGGGCATTCAGCCCCAGCATTTT; CDR3aa: CASSPGQGIQPQHF
v_gene: TRBV5-5; d_gene: NA; abundance: few; len: 15; j_gene: TRBJ1-1; CDR3nt: TGTGCCAGCAGCTTGTGGGGGTGGGCGAACACTGAAGCTTTCTTT; CDR3aa: CASSLWGWANTEAFF
v_gene: TRBV5-6; d_gene: TRBD1; abundance: few; len: 15; j_gene: TRBJ1-4; CDR3nt: TGTGCCAGCAGCAAAGACAGGGGGCGAGGTGAAAAACTGTTTTTT; CDR3aa: CASSKDRGRGEKLFF
v_gene: TRBV5-1; d_gene: TRBD1; abundance: NA; len: 14; j_gene: TRBJ1-2; CDR3nt: TGCGCCAGCAGCAAGGTGGGACAGGGCGTTGGCTACACCTTC; CDR3aa: CASSKVGQGVGYTF
v_gene: TRBV3-1; d_gene: NA; abundance: NA; len: 15; j_gene: TRBJ2-2; CDR3nt: TGTGCCAGCAGCCAACTACAGGGTGACACCGGGGAGCTGTTTTTT; CDR3aa: CASSQLQGDTGELFF
v_gene: TRBV7-9; d_gene: NA; abundance: NA; len: 15; j_gene: TRBJ1-1; CDR3nt: TGTGCCAGCAGCATCCACCTCGGGACTGGCGCTGAAGCTTTCTTT; CDR3aa: CASSIHLGTGAEAFF
v_gene: TRBV9; d_gene: TRBD2; abundance: NA; len: 15; j_gene: TRBJ2-7; CDR3nt: TGTGCCAGCAGCACTTCCGGGACTAGCGGGTACGAGCAGTACTTC; CDR3aa: CASSTSGTSGYEQYF
v_gene: TRBV12-3/TRBV12-4; d_gene: NA; abundance: once; len: 13; j_gene: TRBJ2-1; CDR3nt: TGTGCCAGCAGCTTGACCTGCGGGGGCGAGCAGTTCTTC; CDR3aa: CASSLTCGGEQFF
v_gene: TRBV14; d_gene: NA; abundance: NA; len: 17; j_gene: TRBJ2-3; CDR3nt: TGTGCCAGCAGCCAAGCCAACATCTTCCCCGGGCCAGATACGCAGTATTTT; CDR3aa: CASSQANIFPGPDTQYF
v_gene: TRBV10-3; d_gene: NA; abundance: many; len: 14; j_gene: TRBJ2-5; CDR3nt: TGTGCCATCAGTGATTCGAGGAACCAAGAGACCCAGTACTTC; CDR3aa: CAISDSRNQETQYF
v_gene: TRBV11-2; d_gene: TRBD2; abundance: few; len: 16; j_gene: TRBJ2-5; CDR3nt: TGTGCCAGCAGCCCACGGGTGACTAGCGCCAAAGAGACCCAGTACTTC; CDR3aa: CASSPRVTSAKETQYF